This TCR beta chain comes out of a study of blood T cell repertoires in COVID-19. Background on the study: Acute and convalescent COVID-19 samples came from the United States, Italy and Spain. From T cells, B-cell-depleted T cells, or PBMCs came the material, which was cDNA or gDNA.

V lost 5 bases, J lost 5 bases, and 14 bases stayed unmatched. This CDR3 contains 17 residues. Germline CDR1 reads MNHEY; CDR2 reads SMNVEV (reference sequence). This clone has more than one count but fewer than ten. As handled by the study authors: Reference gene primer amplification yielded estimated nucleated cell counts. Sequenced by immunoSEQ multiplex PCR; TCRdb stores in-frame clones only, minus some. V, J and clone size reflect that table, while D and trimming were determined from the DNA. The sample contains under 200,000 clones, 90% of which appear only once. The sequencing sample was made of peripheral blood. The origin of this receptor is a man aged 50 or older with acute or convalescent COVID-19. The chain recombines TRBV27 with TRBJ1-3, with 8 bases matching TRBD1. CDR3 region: CASSPRPADRDRNTIYF. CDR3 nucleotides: TGTGCCAGCAGTCCCCGGCCGGCGGACAGGGACCGAAACACCATATATTTT.